This T cell receptor (beta chain) was obtained from a study of blood T cell repertoires in COVID-19. The overall study: Samples representing acute and convalescent COVID-19 were sourced from the United States, Italy and Spain.

The CDR3 is 15 amino acids. The junction had 8 bases not matched to a gene; V was cut back by 4 bases and J by 8 bases. Per germline, CDR1 MNHEY and CDR2 SMNVEV (reference sequence). Clones were read by immunoSEQ multiplex PCR, and TCRdb kept only the in-frame ones, dropping some. Here the sample spans fewer than 100,000 clones, 75% to 85% being singletons. The sample was peripheral blood. The chain employs TRBV27 and TRBJ1-6, with 7 nucleotides matching TRBD1. The source of this sequence is a woman aged 70-85 years with acute or convalescent COVID-19. CDR3 DNA sequence: TGTGCCAGCAGTTCATTCCCAGGGGGGCATTCACCCCTCCACTTT. It translates to CASSSFPGGHSPLHF.